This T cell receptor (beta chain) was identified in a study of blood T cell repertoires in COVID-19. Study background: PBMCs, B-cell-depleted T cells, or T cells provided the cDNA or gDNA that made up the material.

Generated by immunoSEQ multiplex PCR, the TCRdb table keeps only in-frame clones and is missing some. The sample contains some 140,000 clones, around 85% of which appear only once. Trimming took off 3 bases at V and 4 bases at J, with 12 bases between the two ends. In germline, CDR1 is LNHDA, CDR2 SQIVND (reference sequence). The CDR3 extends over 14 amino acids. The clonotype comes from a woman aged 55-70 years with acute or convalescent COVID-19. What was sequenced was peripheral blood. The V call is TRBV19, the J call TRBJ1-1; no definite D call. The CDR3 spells CASSILTMGTEAFF. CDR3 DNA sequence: TGTGCCAGTAGTATCCTGACAATGGGCACTGAAGCTTTCTTT.